This T cell receptor (beta chain) was observed in a study of T cell responses to AZD1222 COVID-19 vaccine. Findings and limits, study-wide: Females made up more of the donors, who were largely white British, and clonal diversity may have come out too low. Spike-specific TCR breadth and depth both grew after two AZD1222 doses. Across the whole spike, CD4 TCRs peaked at regions 160-218 and 743-854. Baseline seropositivity characterized only a handful of AZD1222 recipients.

Profiling relied on immunoSEQ multiplex PCR, and the TCRdb table lists in-frame clones only, not all of them. The sample yields over 200,000 clones, roughly 94% seen once. With 5 bases clipped from V and 1 base from J, the junction kept 4 bases outside the gene matches. Per germline, CDR1 SGHAT and CDR2 FQNNGV. The CDR3 is made up of 14 amino acids. Worth noting for this clone: Its antigen is unidentified.

The chain combines TRBV11-2 with TRBJ1-1; 7 bases match TRBD1. The sample consisted of peripheral blood, taken 28 days after the second dose of the MenACWY control vaccine. The sequence was collected from an adult who received the MenACWY meningococcal vaccine as a control. The CDR3 here is CASSLQGKNTEAFF. CDR3 coding DNA: TGTGCCAGCAGCCTACAGGGGAAGAACACTGAAGCTTTCTTT.